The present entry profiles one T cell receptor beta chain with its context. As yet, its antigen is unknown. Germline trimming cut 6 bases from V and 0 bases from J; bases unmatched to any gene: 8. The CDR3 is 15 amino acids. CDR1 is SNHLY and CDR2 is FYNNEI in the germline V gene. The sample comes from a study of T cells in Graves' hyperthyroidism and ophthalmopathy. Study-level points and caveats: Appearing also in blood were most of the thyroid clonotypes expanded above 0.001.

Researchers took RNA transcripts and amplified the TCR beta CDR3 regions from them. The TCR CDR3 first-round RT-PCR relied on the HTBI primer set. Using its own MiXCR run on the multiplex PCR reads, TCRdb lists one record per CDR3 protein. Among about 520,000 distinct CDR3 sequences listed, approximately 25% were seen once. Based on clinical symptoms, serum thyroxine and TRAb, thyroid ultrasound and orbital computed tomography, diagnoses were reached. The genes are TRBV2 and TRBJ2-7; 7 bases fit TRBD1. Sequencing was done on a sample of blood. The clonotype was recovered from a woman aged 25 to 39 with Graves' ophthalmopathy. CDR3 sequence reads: CASRLRGLPSYEQYF. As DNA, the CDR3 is TGTGCCAGCAGACTAAGGGGGCTTCCCTCCTACGAGCAGTACTTC.